Listed below are T cell receptor beta chains from one sample, sequenced in a study of human T cells and chemical hapten exposure. MiXCR, run by TCRdb on the RACE reads, gives a single entry per CDR3 protein. The sample lists more than 250,000 distinct CDR3 sequences, around 7% occurring once. Material: whole blood, obtained in connection with sensitization to the hapten diphenylcyclopropenone (DPC). These receptor sequences come from a young man with alopecia areata. Some clones in this sample may be carry-over from other donors' samples. Each CDR3 is given with its conserved first and last residue. D genes are given only for firm matches. Clone size is shown for a subset of rows, as once, few, many or a class of expanded clone.

TRBD2 few TRBJ2-1 TRBV6-5 CASSYVSSGVGEQFF TGTGCCAGCAGTTACGTTTCTAGCGGGGTGGGAGAGCAGTTCTTC
NA NA TRBJ2-1 TRBV14 CASSQPGHSYNEQFF TGTGCCAGCAGCCAACCGGGCCACTCCTACAATGAGCAGTTCTTC
NA few TRBJ2-3 TRBV11-1 CASRGGPDTQYF TGTGCCAGCAGAGGGGGGCCAGATACGCAGTATTTT
TRBD1 NA TRBJ2-1 TRBV7-2 CASSQGQENEQFF TGTGCCAGCAGCCAGGGACAGGAGAATGAGCAGTTCTTC
NA NA TRBJ1-4 TRBV29-1 CSASFNEKLFF TGCAGCGCCTCGTTTAATGAAAAACTGTTTTTT
TRBD2 few TRBJ2-1 TRBV24-1 CATSYREANEQFF TGTGCCACCAGTTACCGGGAGGCTAATGAGCAGTTCTTC
NA NA TRBJ2-2 TRBV4-3 CASSPQTGKPGELFF TGCGCCAGCAGCCCGCAGACAGGAAAGCCCGGGGAGCTGTTTTTT
TRBD1 NA TRBJ2-1 TRBV12-5 CASASGTGSLGQFF TGTGCTAGTGCCTCGGGGACAGGGAGCCTGGGGCAGTTCTTC
TRBD1 NA TRBJ2-7 TRBV27 CASSLGNRGYEQYF TGTGCCAGCAGTTTAGGGAACAGGGGCTACGAGCAGTACTTC
TRBD1 NA TRBJ1-5 TRBV27 CASSLSPTGNQPQHF TGTGCCAGCAGTTTATCCCCGACAGGGAATCAGCCCCAGCATTTT
NA few TRBJ2-2 TRBV2 CASSEYAAGELFF TGTGCCAGCAGTGAATATGCAGCCGGGGAGCTGTTTTTT
NA few TRBJ2-7 TRBV7-2 CASSFLGYEQYF TGTGCCAGCAGCTTCCTAGGGTACGAGCAGTACTTC
TRBD1 NA TRBJ2-6 TRBV7-9 CASTGTGGLSGANVLTF TGTGCCAGCACCGGGACAGGGGGTCTGTCTGGGGCCAACGTCCTGACTTTC
TRBD2 NA TRBJ2-1 TRBV6-2/TRBV6-3 CASSYAGSGGYNEQFF TGTGCCAGCAGTTACGCAGGTAGCGGGGGGTACAATGAGCAGTTCTTC
NA many TRBJ2-1 TRBV5-1 CASSQTGSYNEQFF TGCGCCAGCAGCCAGACAGGTTCCTACAATGAGCAGTTCTTC
TRBD1 NA TRBJ2-1 TRBV10-3 CATQGAPVYNEQFF TGTGCCACCCAGGGGGCCCCGGTCTACAATGAGCAGTTCTTC
NA many TRBJ1-1 TRBV7-6 CASSRFKAIENTEAFF TGTGCCAGCAGCAGGTTCAAGGCAATTGAGAACACTGAAGCTTTCTTT
NA NA TRBJ2-3 TRBV18 CASSPPVDADTQYF TGTGCCAGCTCACCACCGGTGGACGCAGATACGCAGTATTTT
NA many TRBJ2-2 TRBV15 CATSRGGARTGELFF TGTGCCACCAGCAGAGGTGGGGCCCGAACCGGGGAGCTGTTTTTT
TRBD1 few TRBJ1-1 TRBV4-3 CASSQDRDRSLNTEAFF TGCGCCAGCAGCCAAGACAGGGACAGGTCCTTGAACACTGAAGCTTTCTTT
NA few TRBJ1-4 TRBV12-3/TRBV12-4 CASSLRQGREKLFF TGTGCCAGCAGTTTACGTCAGGGACGGGAAAAACTGTTTTTT
TRBD1 few TRBJ1-2 TRBV6-2/TRBV6-3 CASSLRDRGYGYTF TGTGCCAGCAGTCTCCGGGACAGGGGCTATGGCTACACCTTC
NA few TRBJ1-1 TRBV6-2/TRBV6-3 CASSELRSNTEAFF TGTGCCAGCAGCGAGCTAAGGTCGAACACTGAAGCTTTCTTT
NA many TRBJ2-3 TRBV7-2 CASSLGRQMAADTQYF TGTGCCAGCAGCTTAGGTCGACAGATGGCGGCAGATACGCAGTATTTT
TRBD1 NA TRBJ2-3 TRBV11-2 CASSPGTGIMDTQYF TGTGCCAGCAGCCCAGGGACAGGGATCATGGATACGCAGTATTTT